This T cell receptor beta chain was documented in a study of shared clonotypes between healthy human individuals. Study-wide background: The cohort comprised a couple of women and a few men. Their ages spanned 18 to 49 years.

Of note for this clone: This sample includes further DNA sequences coding for the same CDR3.

Naive CD8 cells were CD45RO-negative, positively selected for CCR7, excluding terminally differentiated effector memory CD45RA+ cells. The donor population consisted of healthy HIV-negative adults with no recent acute infections or vaccinations. Each replicate PCR on the sorted subsets used 200 ng DNA (about 30,000 T cell genomes). The table came from immunoSEQ multiplex PCR; TCRdb's copy has only in-frame clones and leaves some out. Of about 2.1 million clones in the sample, about 93% are singletons; the top ten hold about 1.5%. The CDR3 consists of 13 residues. V dropped 1 base and J dropped 5 bases, with 9 bases sitting between them. Germline lookup yields CDR1 SEHNR and CDR2 FQNEAQ (reference sequence).

Sequenced material: naive CD8+ T cells from PBMCs. The receptor's source is a man aged 18 to 30 in good health. Some clones in this sample may be carry-over from other donors' samples. The chain uses TRBV7-9 and TRBJ2-7, with no clear D. CDR3 sequence: CASSLGGADEQYF. The CDR3 DNA is TGTGCCAGCAGCTTAGGCGGCGCCGACGAGCAGTACTTC.